Given below is one T cell receptor beta chain in context. The antigen remains undetermined. This record comes from a study of cytotoxic CD8 clonotypes in ibrutinib-treated CLL. Findings of the study overall: The study found baseline clonality above age-matched healthy donors, tracking circulating CD8+ T-cell counts.

Investigators sourced around 1.8 micrograms of genomic DNA from cryopreserved PBMCs for TCR beta libraries. The V segment lost 4 bases and the J segment 1 base; nucleotides outside the gene matches: 8. The CDR3 totals 17 residues. Germline V lookup: CDR1 SGHNT, CDR2 YYREEE (reference sequence). Using immunoSEQ multiplex PCR, the repertoire was profiled, and TCRdb retains in-frame clones only, with some absent. The table includes approximately 50,000 clones, about 70% detected once. The material was PBMCs, obtained after 12 months of ibrutinib treatment. The chain combines TRBV5-4 with TRBJ2-5; 12 nucleotides line up with TRBD1. This sequence originates from a human donor with chronic lymphocytic leukemia. The CDR3 is CASSVGTGGSTQETQYF. The CDR3 nucleotides are TGTGCCAGCAGCGTCGGGACAGGGGGCTCTACCCAAGAGACCCAGTACTTC.